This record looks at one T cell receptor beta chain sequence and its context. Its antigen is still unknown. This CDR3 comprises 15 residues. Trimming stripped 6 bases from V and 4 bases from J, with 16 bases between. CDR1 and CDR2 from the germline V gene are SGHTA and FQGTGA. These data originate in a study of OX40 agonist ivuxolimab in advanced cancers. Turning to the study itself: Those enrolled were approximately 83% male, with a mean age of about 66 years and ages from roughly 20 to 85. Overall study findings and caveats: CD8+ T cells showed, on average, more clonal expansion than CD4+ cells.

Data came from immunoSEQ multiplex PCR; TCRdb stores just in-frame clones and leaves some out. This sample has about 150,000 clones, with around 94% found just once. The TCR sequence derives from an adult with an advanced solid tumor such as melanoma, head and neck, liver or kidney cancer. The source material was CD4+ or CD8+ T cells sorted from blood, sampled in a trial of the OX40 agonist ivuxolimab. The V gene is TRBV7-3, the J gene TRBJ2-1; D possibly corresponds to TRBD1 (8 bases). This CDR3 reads CASSYRGGLYNEQFF. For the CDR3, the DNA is TGTGCCAGCAGTTACAGGGGGGGCCTATACAATGAGCAGTTCTTC.